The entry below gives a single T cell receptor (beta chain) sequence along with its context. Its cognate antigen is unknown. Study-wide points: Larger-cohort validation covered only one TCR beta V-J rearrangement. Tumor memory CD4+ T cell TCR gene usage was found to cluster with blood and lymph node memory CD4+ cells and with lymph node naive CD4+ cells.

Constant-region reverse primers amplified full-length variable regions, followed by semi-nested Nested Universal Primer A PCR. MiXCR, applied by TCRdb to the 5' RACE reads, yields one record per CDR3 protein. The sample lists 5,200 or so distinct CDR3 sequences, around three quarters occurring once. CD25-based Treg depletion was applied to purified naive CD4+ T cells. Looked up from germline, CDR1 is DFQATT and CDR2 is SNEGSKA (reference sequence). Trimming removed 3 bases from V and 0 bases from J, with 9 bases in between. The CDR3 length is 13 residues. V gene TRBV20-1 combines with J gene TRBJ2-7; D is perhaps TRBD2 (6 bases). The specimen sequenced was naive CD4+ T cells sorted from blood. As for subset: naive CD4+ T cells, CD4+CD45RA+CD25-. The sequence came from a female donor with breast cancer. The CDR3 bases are TGCAGTGCTAGGGACGGGGGCTCCTACGAGCAGTACTTC. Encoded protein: CSARDGGSYEQYF.